A single TCR beta chain is shown here with its context. These data belong to a study of blood T cell repertoires in COVID-19. Study background: Collection of acute and convalescent COVID-19 samples took place in the United States, Italy and Spain. PBMCs, B-cell-depleted T cells, or T cells were the source of the cDNA or gDNA that made up the material.

Study processing details: Estimated nucleated cell counts came from reference gene primer amplification. Data came from immunoSEQ multiplex PCR; TCRdb stores just in-frame clones and leaves some out. V and J calls and clone size are as listed in that table; D and trimming were resolved from the DNA. This table has a few hundred thousand clones, 70% to 90% appearing once. The CDR3 is made up of 14 amino acids. Germline V gives CDR1 GTSNPN, CDR2 SVGIG (reference sequence). Trimming took off 0 bases at V and 4 bases at J, with 12 bases between the two ends. This TCR was sampled from a woman aged 25 to 39 who had recovered from COVID-19. J is TRBJ1-2 and V is TRBV30; tentatively, D is TRBD1 (5 bases). Sequencing input: peripheral blood. CDR3 in amino acids: CAWSVLGEGYGYTF. The CDR3 DNA reads as TGTGCCTGGAGTGTCCTAGGGGAGGGCTATGGCTACACCTTC.